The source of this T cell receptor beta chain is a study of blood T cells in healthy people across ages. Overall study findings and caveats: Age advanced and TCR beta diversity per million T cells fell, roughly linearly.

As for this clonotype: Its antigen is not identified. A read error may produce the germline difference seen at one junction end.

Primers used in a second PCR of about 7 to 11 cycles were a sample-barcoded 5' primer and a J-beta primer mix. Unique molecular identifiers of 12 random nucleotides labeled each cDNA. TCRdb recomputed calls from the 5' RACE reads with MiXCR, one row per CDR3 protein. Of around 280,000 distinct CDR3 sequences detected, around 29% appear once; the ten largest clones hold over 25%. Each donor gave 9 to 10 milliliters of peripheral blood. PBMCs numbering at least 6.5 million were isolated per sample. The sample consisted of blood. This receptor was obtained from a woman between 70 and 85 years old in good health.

The CDR3 DNA is TGTGCCAGCGACACTCCCGGGGAACTGTTTTTT. Translation: CASDTPGELFF. The chain is built from TRBV2 and TRBJ2-2, with D perhaps matching TRBD2 (5 bases). Per the germline V gene, CDR1 is SNHLY and CDR2 is FYNNEI. The CDR3 is made up of 11 amino acids.